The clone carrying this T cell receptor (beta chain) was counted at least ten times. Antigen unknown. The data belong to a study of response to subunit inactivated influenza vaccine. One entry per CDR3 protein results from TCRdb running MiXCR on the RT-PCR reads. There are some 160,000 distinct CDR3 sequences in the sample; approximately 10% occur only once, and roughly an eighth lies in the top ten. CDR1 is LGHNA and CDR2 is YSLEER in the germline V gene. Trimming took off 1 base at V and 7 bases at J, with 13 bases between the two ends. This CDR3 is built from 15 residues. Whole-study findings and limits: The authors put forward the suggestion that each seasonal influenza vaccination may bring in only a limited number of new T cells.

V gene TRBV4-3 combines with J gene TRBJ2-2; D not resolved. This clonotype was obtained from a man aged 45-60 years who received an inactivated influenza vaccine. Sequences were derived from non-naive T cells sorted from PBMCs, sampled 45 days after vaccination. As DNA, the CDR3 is TGCGCCAGCAGCCAAGGCGTAGGCGGTCGCGGGGAGCTGTTTTTT. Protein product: CASSQGVGGRGELFF.